The T cell receptor (beta chain) under discussion was sequenced for a study of shared clonotypes between healthy human individuals. Whole-study context: CD4 naive cells filled three plates per donor, CD4 memory three, CD8 naive two and CD8 memory one. Study findings and constraints: Sorted-subset samples were not fully sequenced, rarefaction indicated. All-four-donor shared clonotypes had higher generation probabilities than non-shared clonotypes did.

The CDR3 is 15 residues long. V lost 2 bases to trimming and J lost 4 bases, with 15 bases between them. The V gene's germline CDR1 is SGHDT and CDR2 YYEEEE. Points on this clone: Its antigen is still unknown.

Splitting of each subset's genomic DNA was done evenly across several immunoSEQ plates. Profiling relied on immunoSEQ multiplex PCR, and the TCRdb table lists in-frame clones only, not all of them. The data hold millions of clones, with around nine tenths observed a single time. V is TRBV5-6 and J is TRBJ1-1; weak D call: TRBD1 (6 bases). This receptor was taken from a man aged 18 to 30 in good health. The sample was naive CD4+ T cells sorted from blood. Subset: CD45RA+ positively selected. The CDR3 region has the DNA TGTGCCAGCAGCTTAGGACAGTTGGTCGGCACTGAAGCTTTCTTT. This translates into CASSLGQLVGTEAFF. The whole variable domain, filled in from reference TRBV5-6 and TRBJ1-1, reads DAGVTQSPTHLIKTRGQQVTLRCSPKSGHDTVSWYQQALGQGPQFIFQYYEEEERQRGNFPDRFSGHQFPNYSSELNVNALLLGDSALYLCASSLGQLVGTEAFFGQGTRLTVV.